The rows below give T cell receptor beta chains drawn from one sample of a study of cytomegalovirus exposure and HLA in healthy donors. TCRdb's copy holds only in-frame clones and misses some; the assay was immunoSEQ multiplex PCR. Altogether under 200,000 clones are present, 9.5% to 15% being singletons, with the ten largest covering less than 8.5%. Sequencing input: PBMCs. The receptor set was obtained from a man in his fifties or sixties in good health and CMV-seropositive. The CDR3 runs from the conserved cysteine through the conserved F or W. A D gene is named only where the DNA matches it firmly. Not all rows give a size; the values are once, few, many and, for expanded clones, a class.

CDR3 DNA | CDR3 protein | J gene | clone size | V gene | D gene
TGCGCCAGCAGCCAAACAGGGGGTCGAGAGACCCAGTACTTC | CASSQTGGRETQYF | TRBJ2-5 | NA | TRBV5-1 | TRBD1
TGTGCCAGCAGCTCGCGAGGTGGCACAACGAACACCGGGGAGCTGTTTTTT | CASSSRGGTTNTGELFF | TRBJ2-2 | NA | TRBV9 | NA
TGTGCCAGCAGCCTAGGGATAGGGGGCAGGGAGACCCAGTACTTC | CASSLGIGGRETQYF | TRBJ2-5 | NA | TRBV5-8 | TRBD1
TGTGCCAGCAGCTTACTTGGGGAGCTCTACGAGCAGTACTTC | CASSLLGELYEQYF | TRBJ2-7 | NA | TRBV7-9 | NA
TGTGCCAGCAGTCCGAAGGCGGATCAGCCCCAGCATTTT | CASSPKADQPQHF | TRBJ1-5 | NA | TRBV6-5 | NA
TGTGCCACCAGGTCCACAGGGGGCTACGAGCAGTACTTC | CATRSTGGYEQYF | TRBJ2-7 | NA | TRBV15 | TRBD1
TGCGCCAGCAGCTTAGCGGGAGGGGGGGCCGTGGATGAGCAGTTCTTC | CASSLAGGGAVDEQFF | TRBJ2-1 | NA | TRBV5-1 | TRBD2
TGTGCCAGCAGAAGAACGGGGGGGACTACGAACACCGGGGAGCTGTTTTTT | CASRRTGGTTNTGELFF | TRBJ2-2 | NA | TRBV7-8 | TRBD2
TGCGCCAGCAGCCAAGGGTTGGGGGGATTAGACACTGAAGCTTTCTTT | CASSQGLGGLDTEAFF | TRBJ1-1 | few | TRBV4-3 | NA
TGTGCCAGCAGGACGAAAAGCGGGCATGGCTACACCTTC | CASRTKSGHGYTF | TRBJ1-2 | NA | TRBV27 | NA
TGTGCCAGCAGTCGGAGCGGTGGCACAGATACGCAGTATTTT | CASSRSGGTDTQYF | TRBJ2-3 | NA | TRBV6-4 | NA
TGTGCCTGGAGTCCCCTTAACACTGAAGCTTTCTTT | CAWSPLNTEAFF | TRBJ1-1 | few | TRBV30 | NA
TGTGCCAGCAGCTTAACCAGGCTAGCGGGGGCTGGAGATACGCAGTATTTT | CASSLTRLAGAGDTQYF | TRBJ2-3 | few | TRBV7-3 | TRBD2
TGTGCCAGCAGTTACCGCCTTGGCGGGGAAGGGGCGAGGGAGTTCTTC | CASSYRLGGEGAREFF | TRBJ2-1 | few | TRBV6-5 | NA